This entry is about one T cell receptor beta chain. This sample is drawn from a study of Ad26.COV2.S vaccination and SARS-CoV-2 variants. V was clipped by 4 bases and J by 1 base; unmatched bases: 5. This CDR3 region has 15 residues. The germline CDR1 and CDR2 sequences are SGHRS and YFSETQ. Here immunoSEQ multiplex PCR was the method, and the copy in TCRdb shows in-frame clones only, minus some. In the table there are around 300,000 clones, 85% to 90% of which are singletons. Sample treatment: over 15 received Ad26.COV2.S at low or high dose, single or two shots; 5 received placebo; per-sample allocation not given. The samples were gathered on day 63 after the first injection of vaccine or placebo.

The chain couples TRBV5-1 to TRBJ2-1, with TRBD2 matching over 7 bases. The specimen comprised peripheral blood, sampled in a trial of Ad26.COV2.S vaccine versus placebo. The TCR sequence derives from a person aged 18-60 years who received the Ad26.COV2.S COVID-19 vaccine or a placebo. The CDR3 spells CASSSAGDSYNEQFF. In nucleotides, the CDR3 is TGCGCCAGCAGCAGTGCGGGAGATTCCTACAATGAGCAGTTCTTC.